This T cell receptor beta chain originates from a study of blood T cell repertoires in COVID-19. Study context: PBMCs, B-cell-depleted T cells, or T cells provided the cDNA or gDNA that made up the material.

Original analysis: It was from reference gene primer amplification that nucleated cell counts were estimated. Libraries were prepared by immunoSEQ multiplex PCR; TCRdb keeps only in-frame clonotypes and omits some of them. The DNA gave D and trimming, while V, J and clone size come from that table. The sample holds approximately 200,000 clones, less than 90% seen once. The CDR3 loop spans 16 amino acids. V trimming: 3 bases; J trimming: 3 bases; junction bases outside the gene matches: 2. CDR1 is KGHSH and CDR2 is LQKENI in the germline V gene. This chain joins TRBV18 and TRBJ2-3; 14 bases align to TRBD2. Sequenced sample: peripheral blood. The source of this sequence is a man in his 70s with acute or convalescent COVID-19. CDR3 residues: CASSPGLAGGTDTQYF. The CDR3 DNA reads TGTGCCAGCTCACCTGGACTAGCGGGAGGTACAGATACGCAGTATTTT.